The T cell receptor beta chain under discussion was sequenced for a study of blood T cell repertoires in COVID-19. Background on the study: Sources were T cells, B-cell-depleted T cells, or PBMCs; the material itself was cDNA or gDNA.

This clone was seen once. Data came from immunoSEQ multiplex PCR; TCRdb stores just in-frame clones and leaves some out. The data show about 350,000 clones, 88% seen once. There are 16 residues in the CDR3. Germline lookup yields CDR1 MNHNS and CDR2 SASEGT. Trimming removed 4 bases at V and 6 bases at J, with 19 bases between. This chain links TRBV6-1 with TRBJ2-1; D is possibly TRBD2 (6 bases). The material sequenced was peripheral blood. This clonotype was obtained from a woman aged 70-85 years with COVID-19, enrolled during active disease. CDR3 in amino acids: CASSGMAGSLSNEQFF. As DNA, the CDR3 is TGTGCCAGCAGTGGTATGGCGGGGTCTTTGTCCAATGAGCAGTTCTTC.